The 28 T cell receptor beta chains presented below share a single source sample, sequenced in a study of cytomegalovirus exposure and HLA in healthy donors. The PCR contained 60 Vbeta and 13 Jbeta primers. The method was immunoSEQ multiplex PCR; TCRdb's version includes in-frame clones alone and lacks a portion of them. The sample lists tens of thousands of clones; about 75% were seen once. Sequenced: PBMCs. Source of these receptors: a man in his forties in good health and CMV-seronegative.

The gene calls are TRBV4-2 and TRBJ2-5, with 9 bases fitting TRBD2. CDR3 length: 15 amino acids. From germline, CDR1 is LGHNA and CDR2 YNFKEQ. The V gene end was trimmed by 0 bases and the J gene end by 5 bases; junction bases not matched to a gene: 4. The CDR3 sequence: CASSQDSSGMETQYF. CDR3 nucleotide sequence: TGTGCCAGCAGCCAAGATTCTAGCGGGATGGAGACCCAGTACTTC.

The sample holds one count of this clone. This rearrangement joins TRBV2 to TRBJ2-5; 8 bases align to TRBD2. This CDR3 is 15 amino acids long. The ends lost 6 bases at V and 3 bases at J; junction bases unmatched: 9. The germline gives CDR1 SNHLY, CDR2 FYNNEI. The CDR3 DNA follows: TGTGCCAGCAGCGGCTTACTAGCGGAGAAAGAGACCCAGTACTTC. Residues: CASSGLLAEKETQYF.

This rearrangement joins TRBV19 to TRBJ2-3; 7 bases agree with TRBD1. J gave up 5 bases and V 4 bases, and 3 bases lay outside the gene matches. Germline V lookup: CDR1 LNHDA, CDR2 SQIVND (reference sequence). The CDR3 runs to 13 residues. CDR3 in DNA: TGTGCCAGTAGTAATCGGGACAGAGATACGCAGTATTTT. This encodes CASSNRDRDTQYF.

In DNA form, the CDR3 reads TGTGCCAGCACTTCGCCGGGACAGGGGAACATTCAGTACTTC. This codes for CASTSPGQGNIQYF. This chain connects TRBV2 to TRBJ2-4, with 10 bases that match TRBD1. The ends lost 7 bases at V and 7 bases at J; junction bases unmatched: 7. CDR1 and CDR2 from the germline V gene are SNHLY and FYNNEI. CDR3 length equals 14 residues.

This clone was seen a few times. The chain carries TRBV6-6 and TRBJ1-1, with a possible D match to TRBD1 (6 bases). Between the trimmed V and J ends, which lost 5 bases and 0 bases, there was a span of 16 bases. The CDR3 loop spans 16 amino acids. The germline V gene has CDR1 MNHNY and CDR2 SVGAGI (reference sequence). The CDR3 region is CASSLRQELMNTEAFF. The CDR3 nucleotides read TGTGCCAGCAGTCTCCGACAGGAGCTAATGAACACTGAAGCTTTCTTT.

This clone has just a few counts. V gene TRBV27 combines with J gene TRBJ1-2; 7 bases fit TRBD1. J was trimmed by 4 bases and V by 6 bases; bases with no gene match: 8. The CDR3 is made up of 14 amino acids. CDR1 and CDR2 from the germline V gene are MNHEY and SMNVEV (reference sequence). The CDR3 protein is CASRTGVGVYGYTF. DNA for the CDR3: TGTGCCAGCAGAACAGGGGTCGGGGTCTATGGCTACACCTTC.

J is TRBJ2-7 and V is TRBV13; 7 bases are shared with TRBD1. Germline values: CDR1 PRHDT, CDR2 FYEKMQ (reference sequence). The V segment lost 6 bases and the J segment 3 bases; nucleotides outside the gene matches: 8. The CDR3 consists of 14 residues. The CDR3 loop is CASRAQGPHYEQYF. In nucleotides, the CDR3 is TGTGCCAGCAGAGCACAGGGGCCGCACTACGAGCAGTACTTC.

This chain links TRBV9 with TRBJ2-5; TRBD2 might be the D (6 bases). The V gene lost 2 bases and the J gene lost 0 bases, with 11 bases spanning the gap. Germline V lookup: CDR1 SGDLS, CDR2 YYNGEE. This CDR3 spans 15 amino acids. The CDR3 loop reads CASSVLAVNQETQYF. CDR3 DNA: TGTGCCAGCAGCGTCTTAGCGGTGAACCAAGAGACCCAGTACTTC. Full variable domain (remainder filled in from reference TRBV9 and TRBJ2-5): DSGVTQTPKHLITATGQRVTLRCSPRSGDLSVYWYQQSLDQGLQFLIQYYNGEERAKGNILERFSAQQFPDLHSELNLSSLELGDSALYFCASSVLAVNQETQYFGPGTRLLVL.

The chain links TRBV7-2 to TRBJ2-7, with unresolved D. Germline values: CDR1 SGHTA, CDR2 FQGNSA. V dropped 5 bases and J dropped 6 bases, with 14 bases sitting between them. The CDR3 runs to 13 residues. The CDR3 protein is CASSPAASREQYF. The CDR3, as DNA: TGTGCCAGCAGCCCCGCAGCGAGTCGCGAGCAGTACTTC.

The V gene is TRBV4-2, the J gene TRBJ1-2, with 9 positions matching TRBD1. The CDR3 runs to 16 residues. The trim removed 0 bases at V and 4 bases at J, leaving 6 bases unmatched. Germline CDR1 and CDR2: LGHNA and YNFKEQ. CDR3: CASSQDEQGAGYGYTF. The DNA for the CDR3 is TGTGCCAGCAGCCAAGATGAACAGGGGGCGGGCTATGGCTACACCTTC.

This clone has only a few counts. The chain carries TRBV5-6 and TRBJ1-1; D uncertain. Germline-derived CDR1 and CDR2 are SGHDT and YYEEEE. The CDR3 runs to 14 residues. V was trimmed by 0 bases and J by 1 base, leaving 7 bases between them. The CDR3 DNA sequence: TGTGCCAGCAGCTTGGGCGGTCCGAACACTGAAGCTTTCTTT. Protein product: CASSLGGPNTEAFF.

This clone has only a few counts. The rearrangement uses TRBV4-1 and TRBJ2-2; TRBD1 aligns across 8 bases. This CDR3 region has 16 residues. CDR1 MGHRA and CDR2 YSYEKL come from the germline V gene. Trimming took 2 bases from V and 1 from J; bases not matched to a gene: 3. Written as DNA, the CDR3 is TGCGCCAGCAGCCAATCCGGGACAGGGAACACCGGGGAGCTGTTTTTT. Its protein is CASSQSGTGNTGELFF.

This clone has only a few counts. The V and J genes are TRBV28 and TRBJ2-6; 7 bases map to TRBD2. Germline V gene data show CDR1 as MDHEN and CDR2 as SYDVKM. Trimming at V came to 6 bases and at J to 0 bases, leaving 11 bases not matched to a gene. The CDR3 extends over 18 amino acids. In DNA, the CDR3 is TGTGCCAGCAGGGGCGGAGCGGGAAGTGCCTCTGGGGCCAACGTCCTGACTTTC. Encoded protein: CASRGGAGSASGANVLTF.

The chain has TRBV15 and TRBJ2-3; 9 positions match TRBD2. CDR1 is LNHNV and CDR2 is YYDKDF in the germline V gene (reference sequence). Unmatched junction bases numbered 5, after V lost 7 bases and J lost 6 bases. The CDR3 runs 13 residues. CDR3 sequence: CATKAGGSDTQYF. The CDR3 DNA reads as TGTGCCACCAAAGCGGGGGGTTCTGATACGCAGTATTTT.

This chain uses TRBV5-1 with TRBJ2-7; D possibly corresponds to TRBD1 (5 bases). This CDR3 contains 13 residues. Germline values: CDR1 SGHRS, CDR2 YFSETQ. V was pared by 1 base and J by 6 bases, with 11 bases between. The CDR3 is CASSLYDSLEQYF. For the CDR3, the DNA is TGCGCCAGCAGCTTGTACGACAGCCTCGAGCAGTACTTC.

The V call is TRBV11-3, the J call TRBJ2-1, with D perhaps matching TRBD2 (7 bases). V lost 5 bases and J lost 2, with 13 bases in between. Germline V lookup: CDR1 SGHNT, CDR2 YENEEA. The CDR3 is made up of 15 amino acids. The CDR3, as DNA: TGTGCCAGCAGCCGGCTGGGGGGGCCCTACAATGAGCAGTTCTTC. This sequence encodes CASSRLGGPYNEQFF.

Worth noting for this clone: The same CDR3 arises from other DNA sequences in this sample as well. The gene calls are TRBV30 and TRBJ1-3; 7 bases are shared with TRBD1. V lost 3 bases to trimming and J lost 0 bases; unmatched junction nucleotides: 5. Germline V gene data show CDR1 as GTSNPN and CDR2 as SVGIG (reference sequence). This CDR3 spans 15 amino acids. The CDR3 is CAWSRDSGSGNTIYF. The CDR3 DNA sequence: TGTGCCTGGAGCCGGGACAGTGGCTCTGGAAACACCATATATTTT.

The J gene is TRBJ2-7, the V gene TRBV11-2; 7 nucleotides align to TRBD2. This CDR3 contains 12 residues. Germline values: CDR1 SGHAT, CDR2 FQNNGV. Trimming removed 8 bases from V and 0 bases from J; junction bases left unmatched: 1. The CDR3 nucleotides read TGTGCCAGCGGCGGGAGCTCCTACGAGCAGTACTTC. This gives the protein CASGGSSYEQYF. Full variable domain (missing parts from reference TRBV11-2 and TRBJ2-7): EAGVAQSPRYKIIEKRQSVAFWCNPISGHATLYWYQQILGQGPKLLIQFQNNGVVDDSQLPKDRFSAERLKGVDSTLKIQPAKLEDSAVYLCASGGSSYEQYFGPGTRLTVT.

This clone was seen more than once but under ten times. The rearrangement uses TRBV28 and TRBJ1-1; a possible D gene is TRBD1 (5 bases). V was clipped by 6 bases and J by 11 bases, with 16 bases between them. The CDR3 has 12 residues. Germline V CDR1 and CDR2: MDHEN, SYDVKM. The CDR3 reads CASRPPQGRAFF. For the CDR3, the DNA is TGTGCCAGCAGACCTCCTCAGGGAAGGGCTTTCTTT.

The J gene is TRBJ1-5, the V gene TRBV5-6; D unresolved. V was pared by 0 bases and J by 1 base, with 5 bases between. CDR1 and CDR2 (germline): SGHDT, YYEEEE. The CDR3 sequence is 14 residues long. The DNA for the CDR3 is TGTGCCAGCAGCTTGGTGGGCAGCAATCAGCCCCAGCATTTT. Its translation: CASSLVGSNQPQHF.

The CDR3 loop is CASSSRVGSENYGYTF. CDR3 coding DNA: TGTGCCAGCAGCTCCCGAGTTGGCAGCGAAAACTATGGCTACACCTTC. This rearrangement joins TRBV7-6 to TRBJ1-2; D gene uncertain. From germline, CDR1 is SGHVS and CDR2 FNYEAQ. The CDR3 sequence is 16 residues long. The V gene lost 4 bases and the J gene lost 2 bases, with 17 bases spanning the gap.

This clone was picked up a small number of times. The chain is built from TRBV5-8 and TRBJ1-4, with 9 positions matching TRBD1. Germline-derived CDR1 and CDR2 are SGHTS and YDEGEE. Trimming removed 2 bases from V and 8 bases from J; junction bases left unmatched: 4. The CDR3 is 14 residues long. The CDR3 DNA follows: TGTGCCAGCAGCTTTGGACAGGGGTGGGAAAAACTGTTTTTT. Its translation: CASSFGQGWEKLFF.

This chain joins TRBV5-1 and TRBJ2-3, with 8 bases identical to TRBD2. Germline V gene lookup returns CDR1 SGHRS and CDR2 YFSETQ. The CDR3 is 16 residues long. Trimming at V came to 1 base and at J to 6 bases, leaving 10 bases not matched to a gene. CDR3 sequence reads: CASSLLTGTSIDTQYF. In nucleotides, the CDR3 is TGCGCCAGCAGCTTGTTAACCGGGACTAGTATTGATACGCAGTATTTT.

The gene calls are TRBV5-1 and TRBJ2-5; a possible D gene is TRBD2 (6 bases). The germline V and J ends were trimmed by 0 bases and 4 bases, with 13 bases remaining between them. Germline V gene data show CDR1 as SGHRS and CDR2 as YFSETQ. The CDR3 loop spans 15 amino acids. DNA of the CDR3: TGCGCCAGCAGCTTGGCCAGGGCTAGCGTAGAGACCCAGTACTTC. Residues: CASSLARASVETQYF.

The V and J genes are TRBV4-1 and TRBJ2-2; 9 nucleotides align to TRBD2. Germline V gene sequence: CDR1 MGHRA, CDR2 YSYEKL. CDR3 length equals 16 residues. V trimming: 2 bases; J trimming: 4 bases; junction bases outside the gene matches: 5. In nucleotides, the CDR3 is TGCGCCAGCAGCCAATTGGCGGGAGGGATCACCGGGGAGCTGTTTTTT. This translates into CASSQLAGGITGELFF.

This chain joins TRBV7-6 and TRBJ1-1, with 9 bases aligning to TRBD1. The germline V gene has CDR1 SGHVS and CDR2 FNYEAQ. The CDR3 length is 13 residues. With V trimmed by 7 bases and J by 8 bases, 8 bases remained unmatched. The CDR3 DNA follows: TGTGCCAGCACCCAGCGAGGGACAGGGGAAGCTTTCTTT. It translates to CASTQRGTGEAFF.

The J gene is TRBJ2-5, the V gene TRBV4-1; 9 bases agree with TRBD1. This CDR3 is built from 16 residues. Germline CDR1 is MGHRA and CDR2 is YSYEKL. The junction had 9 bases not matched to a gene; V was cut back by 2 bases and J by 5 bases. Here the CDR3 reads CASSQSPGQGAETQYF. CDR3 in DNA: TGCGCCAGCAGCCAATCCCCGGGACAGGGAGCTGAGACCCAGTACTTC.

The V call is TRBV5-1, the J call TRBJ2-2; 8 bases are a match to TRBD1. The CDR3 consists of 14 residues. The trim removed 4 bases at V and 5 bases at J, leaving 4 bases unmatched. Germline CDR1 and CDR2: SGHRS and YFSETQ. The CDR3 region has the DNA TGCGCCAGCAGCGGCACAGGGGGTACCGGGGAGCTGTTTTTT. It encodes CASSGTGGTGELFF.